The next 7 T cell receptor beta chains were all read from a single sample in a study of response to subunit inactivated influenza vaccine. TCRdb fed the RT-PCR reads into MiXCR, producing one record per CDR3 protein. The sample holds roughly 650,000 distinct CDR3 sequences, roughly 15% seen once. The sample in question was PBMCs from blood, obtained roughly 2 weeks before vaccination. The receptors here all came from a man aged 50 to 59 who received an inactivated influenza vaccine.

As regards this clonotype: A much larger clone differs by one base, so this may be a read error. This sequence joins TRBV12-3 or TRBV12-4 and TRBJ2-5; TRBD2 aligns across 10 bases. This CDR3 comprises 15 residues. The DNA for the CDR3 is TGTGCCGGCAGTCTAGCGGGAGCAGGACAAGAGACCCAGTACTTC. Its protein product is CAGSLAGAGQETQYF.

This clonotype was detected a few times. CDR3 bases: TGTGCCAGCAGTTTCTCCGTCCTGGATACGCAGTATTTT. Protein sequence: CASSFSVLDTQYF. The V call is TRBV12-3 or TRBV12-4, the J call TRBJ2-3; D ambiguous. V shed 3 bases and J shed 6 bases, with 10 bases lying between them. This CDR3 has 13 amino acids.

This clonotype showed up just a few times. The chain carries TRBV6-5 and TRBJ2-4; weak D call: TRBD2 (5 bases). From germline, CDR1 is MNHEY and CDR2 SVGAGI. The CDR3 covers 15 residues. The V end lost 0 bases, the J end lost 5 bases, and 11 bases lay between the germline ends. The CDR3 coding sequence is TGTGCCAGCAGTTACTCGAAGGTCGGGGAAAACATTCAGTACTTC. Protein sequence: CASSYSKVGENIQYF.

On this clonotype itself: The final CDR3 position lacks the conserved phenylalanine or tryptophan, pointing to a likely read error. No DNA is shown, since the ends of the CDR3 on it are uncertain; the CDR3 is the one TCRdb lists. The chain combines TRBV6-1 with TRBJ2-3; the DNA was not compared with TRBD2, the D call given in the table. Looked up from germline, CDR1 is MNHNS and CDR2 is SASEGT. Termini included, the CDR3 measures 12 amino acids. The CDR3 sequence: CASSTGSRRMTS.

This clonotype turned up a few times. This sequence joins TRBV9 and TRBJ2-7; 10 bases map to TRBD1. J was trimmed by 3 bases and V by 1 base; bases with no gene match: 4. The CDR3 is made up of 15 amino acids. Germline V CDR1 and CDR2: SGDLS, YYNGEE. The CDR3 is CASSVTWTGGYEQYF. CDR3 in DNA: TGTGCCAGCAGCGTAACCTGGACAGGGGGCTACGAGCAGTACTTC.

This clonotype has just a few counts. This CDR3 reads CASSQPGLAGIEQFF. CDR3 DNA: TGTGCCAGCAGCCAACCGGGACTAGCGGGGATTGAGCAGTTCTTC. J is TRBJ2-1 and V is TRBV3-1; 13 bases align to TRBD2. Germline lookup yields CDR1 LGHDT and CDR2 YNNKEL (reference sequence). This CDR3 is built from 15 residues. V shed 2 bases and J 9 bases; nucleotides not matched to a gene: 4.

The genes are TRBV3-1 and TRBJ2-4; D remains ambiguous. V was shortened by 8 bases and J by 0 bases, with 11 bases between the two germline ends. This CDR3 has 14 residues. From germline, CDR1 is LGHDT and CDR2 YNNKEL (reference sequence). As DNA, the CDR3 is TGTGCCAGCGGAACCCAGCTAGCCAAAAACATTCAGTACTTC. This codes for CASGTQLAKNIQYF.